A single sample gave rise to the 19 T cell receptor beta chains below, sequenced in a study of cytomegalovirus exposure and HLA in healthy donors. Only in-frame clones appear in the TCRdb table, and some are missing; sequencing was by immunoSEQ multiplex PCR. The sample consists of 56,000 or so clones, about 92% of them appearing once. Sequencing used PBMCs. The receptors come from a young woman in good health and CMV-seropositive.

This clone occurred once. J is TRBJ2-5 and V is TRBV27; a weak D match, TRBD1 (5 bases). V lost 0 bases to trimming and J lost 4 bases, with 21 bases between them. Germline-derived CDR1 and CDR2 are MNHEY and SMNVEV (reference sequence). CDR3 length equals 18 residues. Written as DNA, the CDR3 is TGTGCCAGCAGTTTATCGCGGTCGGATGGACCACAGGCAGAGACCCAGTACTTC. It codes for CASSLSRSDGPQAETQYF.

J is TRBJ2-7 and V is TRBV10-3; 7 nucleotides agree with TRBD1. V shed 5 bases, J shed 5 bases, and the junction held 9 bases outside the gene matches. The CDR3 extends over 14 amino acids. The germline gives CDR1 ENHRY, CDR2 SYGVKD. CDR3 DNA: TGTGCCATCAGTTTCGGACAGGAGCACAACGAGCAGTACTTC. This codes for CAISFGQEHNEQYF.

The chain carries TRBV2 and TRBJ2-7; D might be TRBD2 (9 bases). Per germline, CDR1 SNHLY and CDR2 FYNNEI. V lost 9 bases and J 3 bases, leaving 33 bases between the germline ends. The length of the CDR3 is 19 residues. CDR3 sequence: CARQTGGIYSGGKLYEQYF. CDR3 DNA sequence: TGTGCCAGACAAACAGGGGGTATTTACAGCGGGGGGAAGCTCTACGAGCAGTACTTC.

V and J are TRBV6-1 and TRBJ2-7; perhaps TRBD1 as D (6 bases). The CDR3 runs 13 residues. The germline V and J ends were trimmed by 7 bases and 2 bases, with 12 bases remaining between them. Germline lookup yields CDR1 MNHNS and CDR2 SASEGT. The CDR3 region is CASIRGFAYEQYF. The CDR3, as DNA: TGTGCCAGCATCAGGGGTTTTGCCTACGAGCAGTACTTC.

The gene calls are TRBV11-2 and TRBJ2-5; D gene unclear. Trimming removed 1 base at V and 0 bases at J, with 12 bases between. Germline values: CDR1 SGHAT, CDR2 FQNNGV. The CDR3 is 16 residues long. CDR3 DNA sequence: TGTGCCAGCAGCTTAGGTGGCCCTAGGTACCAAGAGACCCAGTACTTC. It codes for CASSLGGPRYQETQYF.

V gene TRBV18 combines with J gene TRBJ2-1; D is unresolved. Trimming stripped 5 bases from V and 0 bases from J, with 8 bases between. This CDR3 comprises 14 residues. Germline assignment: CDR1 KGHSH and CDR2 LQKENI. The CDR3 DNA is TGTGCCAGCTCAGAGAGTAGCTCCTACAATGAGCAGTTCTTC. Protein sequence: CASSESSSYNEQFF. The full variable domain, with the rest looked up from reference TRBV18 and TRBJ2-1, is NAGVMQNPRHLVRRRGQEARLRCSPMKGHSHVYWYRQLPEEGLKFMVYLQKENIIDESGMPKERFSAEFPKEGPSILRIQQVVRGDSAAYFCASSESSSYNEQFFGPGTRLTVL.

V usage is TRBV19 and J usage is TRBJ2-3, with a possible D match to TRBD1 (6 bases). CDR1 is LNHDA, CDR2 SQIVND, per germline (reference sequence). V was shortened by 5 bases and J by 4 bases, with 16 bases between the two germline ends. CDR3 length: 15 amino acids. CDR3 nucleotide sequence: TGTGCCAGTAGTCGGACAGCGCTAGGCTCAGATACGCAGTATTTT. Translating it yields CASSRTALGSDTQYF.

The V call is TRBV5-1, the J call TRBJ2-2; TRBD2 aligns across 10 bases. Germline-derived CDR1 and CDR2 are SGHRS and YFSETQ. The CDR3 loop spans 16 amino acids. The V and J ends lost 4 bases and 1 base, in that order; junction bases with no gene match: 4. In DNA form, the CDR3 reads TGCGCCAGCAGCATCGGACTAGCGGTGAACACCGGGGAGCTGTTTTTT. Its translation is CASSIGLAVNTGELFF.

The chain employs TRBV4-1 and TRBJ2-1, with 9 bases fitting TRBD2. The germline gives CDR1 MGHRA, CDR2 YSYEKL. This CDR3 spans 16 amino acids. V gave up 0 bases and J gave up 9 bases; unmatched junction bases: 9. CDR3 bases: TGCGCCAGCAGCCAAGAAGGAGCGGGGGGTATTAGTGAGCAGTTCTTC. The encoded protein is CASSQEGAGGISEQFF.

This clone was seen a single time. The rearrangement uses TRBV29-1 and TRBJ2-2, with 7 bases that match TRBD1. Germline V gene sequence: CDR1 SQVTM, CDR2 ANQGSEA. J was trimmed by 6 bases and V by 3 bases; bases with no gene match: 7. The CDR3 contains 14 residues. CDR3 residues: CSVDPGQASGELFF. CDR3 DNA sequence: TGCAGCGTTGATCCTGGACAGGCATCCGGGGAGCTGTTTTTT.

The rearrangement joins TRBV4-3 to TRBJ2-1; 8 bases line up with TRBD2. Germline V lookup: CDR1 LGHNA, CDR2 YSLEER. This CDR3 is 15 amino acids long. V lost 1 base and J lost 3; bases outside the gene matches: 2. DNA for the CDR3: TGCGCCAGCAGCCAAGGTAGCGGGGTCTACAATGAGCAGTTCTTC. Protein product: CASSQGSGVYNEQFF.

The chain recombines TRBV29-1 with TRBJ1-1, with D possibly being TRBD1 (6 bases). The CDR3 sequence is 11 residues long. CDR1 and CDR2 (germline): SQVTM, ANQGSEA. CDR3 residues: CIGGGGTEAFF. CDR3 sequence (DNA): TGCATAGGAGGGGGGGGGACTGAAGCTTTCTTT.

In this sample, this clone turned up once. The genes are TRBV19 and TRBJ2-1, with a weak D call TRBD2 (5 bases). This CDR3 is built from 16 residues. CDR1 is LNHDA and CDR2 is SQIVND in the germline V gene (reference sequence). Trimming shortened V by 1 base and J by 2 bases, and 12 bases separated the two germline ends. DNA for the CDR3: TGTGCCAGTAGTATAGCTCTCGGCGGGCCCTACAATGAGCAGTTCTTC. Protein: CASSIALGGPYNEQFF.

This chain links TRBV5-1 with TRBJ1-1, with 9 bases matching TRBD1. Germline values: CDR1 SGHRS, CDR2 YFSETQ. Trimming at V came to 3 bases and at J to 3 bases, leaving 9 bases not matched to a gene. The length of the CDR3 is 16 residues. CDR3 sequence (DNA): TGCGCCAGCAGCTCCACCGGGACAGGGAGGGACACTGAAGCTTTCTTT. Its translation: CASSSTGTGRDTEAFF.

The gene calls are TRBV28 and TRBJ2-7, with D perhaps TRBD2 (5 bases). V shed 6 bases and J shed 1 base, with 13 bases lying between them. CDR1 is MDHEN, CDR2 SYDVKM, per germline. The CDR3 covers 14 residues. The DNA for the CDR3 is TGTGCCAGCAGGCCGTCCGGGGATTCCTACGAGCAGTACTTC. Protein: CASRPSGDSYEQYF.

This chain connects TRBV5-4 to TRBJ2-4; 9 positions match TRBD2. The CDR3 loop spans 14 amino acids. Germline V gives CDR1 SGHNT, CDR2 YYREEE (reference sequence). V lost 4 bases and J lost 8; bases outside the gene matches: 7. The CDR3 loop reads CASSRETSGDIQYF. CDR3 coding DNA: TGTGCCAGCAGCCGGGAGACTAGCGGAGACATTCAGTACTTC.

This clone was recorded once. This chain connects TRBV7-9 to TRBJ1-1; D gene unclear. The CDR3 is 13 amino acids. V lost 7 bases and J lost 1, with 10 bases in between. The germline V gene encodes CDR1 SEHNR and CDR2 FQNEAQ (reference sequence). The CDR3 coding sequence is TGTGCCAGCACTAACCGGGGGAACACTGAAGCTTTCTTT. It yields the protein CASTNRGNTEAFF. Complete variable domain (other parts from reference TRBV7-9 and TRBJ1-1): DTGVSQNPRHKITKRGQNVTFRCDPISEHNRLYWYRQTLGQGPEFLTYFQNEAQLEKSRLLSDRFSAERPKGSFSTLEIQRTEQGDSAMYLCASTNRGNTEAFFGQGTRLTVV.

The V and J genes are TRBV6-6 and TRBJ1-4, with D possibly matching TRBD1 (5 bases). This CDR3 is 15 amino acids long. Per germline, CDR1 MNHNY and CDR2 SVGAGI (reference sequence). The germline V and J ends were trimmed by 2 bases and 0 bases, with 7 bases remaining between them. The CDR3 loop reads CASSYQGATNEKLFF. In DNA, the CDR3 is TGTGCCAGCAGTTACCAGGGTGCAACTAATGAAAAACTGTTTTTT.

The CDR3 is CASSQEILRQGVGDTQYF. DNA of the CDR3: TGCGCCAGCAGCCAAGAAATATTGCGGCAGGGGGTGGGGGATACGCAGTATTTT. The V gene is TRBV4-1, the J gene TRBJ2-3; 7 bases are shared with TRBD1. Trimming cost V 0 bases and J 6 bases; bases outside gene matches: 15. Germline CDR1 MGHRA, CDR2 YSYEKL. The CDR3 runs to 18 residues.